This T cell receptor beta chain emerged from a study of blood T cell repertoires in COVID-19. Trimming shortened V by 11 bases and J by 3 bases, and 20 bases separated the two germline ends. Germline CDR1 reads MGHRA; CDR2 reads YSYEKL. This CDR3 has 15 residues. In terms of age and location, participants ranged from roughly 18 to 90 years and lived in about 25 US areas. Produced via immunoSEQ multiplex PCR; TCRdb's table is partial and in-frame only. Of about 200,000 clones in the sample, 75% to 90% were seen once. The rearrangement uses TRBV4-1 and TRBJ1-3, with a weak D call TRBD1 (6 bases). The receptor comes from a woman in her 30s who had recovered from COVID-19. The material sequenced was PBMCs or T cells enriched from blood (not recorded which). The CDR3 DNA sequence: TGCGCCGTGGGATTGCAGGGGTACAGTGGAAACACCATATATTTT. Translating gives CAVGLQGYSGNTIYF.